This is a list of T cell receptor beta chains from one sample in a study of T cell repertoires in ileal Crohn's disease. The method was immunoSEQ multiplex PCR; TCRdb's version includes in-frame clones alone and lacks a portion of them. The sample contains about 9,200 clones, 79% of which appear only once. The specimen was ileal tissue. The receptors originated from an adult with Crohn's disease. Each CDR3 is given with its conserved first and last residue. A D gene is named only where the DNA matches it firmly. The size field is filled for only some rows; it gives once, few, many or a size class.

V gene: TRBV18
J gene: TRBJ1-1
clone size: -
D gene: TRBD1
CDR3 protein: CASSPRQGTIMNTEAFF
CDR3 DNA: TGTGCCAGCTCACCCCGACAGGGTACAATAATGAACACTGAAGCTTTCTTT

V gene: TRBV5-1
J gene: TRBJ2-2
clone size: -
D gene: -
CDR3 protein: CASSSQGPGELFF
CDR3 DNA: TGCGCCAGCAGTTCTCAGGGTCCCGGGGAGCTGTTTTTT

V gene: TRBV9
J gene: TRBJ2-7
clone size: -
D gene: TRBD1
CDR3 protein: CASSVSTGPTYEQYF
CDR3 DNA: TGTGCCAGCAGCGTATCGACAGGGCCTACCTACGAGCAGTACTTC

V gene: TRBV30
J gene: TRBJ2-7
clone size: -
D gene: -
CDR3 protein: CAWISDSYEQYF
CDR3 DNA: TGTGCCTGGATTTCAGACTCCTACGAGCAGTACTTC

V gene: TRBV10-3
J gene: TRBJ1-2
clone size: -
D gene: -
CDR3 protein: CAISESRSGAGRIGYTF
CDR3 DNA: TGTGCCATCAGTGAGTCGAGAAGCGGCGCGGGGCGGATTGGCTACACCTTC

V gene: TRBV9
J gene: TRBJ1-4
clone size: -
D gene: -
CDR3 protein: CASSVAVATNEKLFF
CDR3 DNA: TGTGCCAGCAGCGTAGCAGTTGCAACTAATGAAAAACTGTTTTTT

V gene: TRBV11-2
J gene: TRBJ1-6
clone size: -
D gene: -
CDR3 protein: CASRTTVNDNSPLHF
CDR3 DNA: TGTGCCAGCAGAACCACAGTAAATGATAATTCACCCCTCCACTTT

V gene: TRBV7-8
J gene: TRBJ2-7
clone size: -
D gene: -
CDR3 protein: CASSKFQGPSYEQYF
CDR3 DNA: TGTGCCAGCAGCAAGTTTCAGGGGCCATCCTACGAGCAGTACTTC

V gene: TRBV5-4
J gene: TRBJ2-1
clone size: few
D gene: TRBD2
CDR3 protein: CASSSTTGLAYEQFF
CDR3 DNA: TGTGCCAGCAGCTCGACCACCGGACTAGCTTATGAGCAGTTCTTC

V gene: TRBV2
J gene: TRBJ2-7
clone size: -
D gene: -
CDR3 protein: CASGGTSYEQYF
CDR3 DNA: TGTGCCAGCGGCGGGACTTCATACGAGCAGTACTTC

V gene: TRBV4-2
J gene: TRBJ2-7
clone size: few
D gene: TRBD2
CDR3 protein: CASSGLAGGPHEQYF
CDR3 DNA: TGTGCCAGCAGCGGGCTAGCGGGAGGGCCCCACGAGCAGTACTTC

V gene: TRBV5-5
J gene: TRBJ2-7
clone size: -
D gene: TRBD1
CDR3 protein: CASSRDSTSSYEQYF
CDR3 DNA: TGTGCCAGCAGCCGGGACAGTACGAGCTCCTACGAGCAGTACTTC

V gene: TRBV5-4
J gene: TRBJ2-3
clone size: -
D gene: TRBD2
CDR3 protein: CASSVTSGTDTQYF
CDR3 DNA: TGTGCCAGCAGCGTGACTAGCGGCACAGATACGCAGTATTTT

V gene: TRBV5-4
J gene: TRBJ2-2
clone size: -
D gene: TRBD2
CDR3 protein: CASSSGLAGGPATGELFF
CDR3 DNA: TGTGCCAGCAGCTCTGGACTAGCGGGAGGGCCTGCCACCGGGGAGCTGTTTTTT

V gene: TRBV5-5
J gene: TRBJ2-7
clone size: -
D gene: -
CDR3 protein: CASSSLLGHYEQYF
CDR3 DNA: TGTGCCAGCAGCTCCCTATTGGGGCACTACGAGCAGTACTTC

V gene: TRBV6-1
J gene: TRBJ2-2
clone size: few
D gene: -
CDR3 protein: CASSVGTFVTGELFF
CDR3 DNA: TGTGCCAGCAGTGTCGGGACATTCGTCACCGGGGAGCTGTTTTTT

V gene: TRBV7-9
J gene: TRBJ1-2
clone size: -
D gene: TRBD1
CDR3 protein: CASSLGTDFRYGYTF
CDR3 DNA: TGTGCCAGCAGCTTGGGGACAGACTTTCGCTATGGCTACACCTTC

V gene: TRBV14
J gene: TRBJ1-1
clone size: once
D gene: -
CDR3 protein: CASRRHLNTEAFF
CDR3 DNA: TGTGCCAGCAGGCGACATTTGAACACTGAAGCTTTCTTT

V gene: TRBV5-1
J gene: TRBJ2-7
clone size: -
D gene: -
CDR3 protein: CASSLAEASTYEQYF
CDR3 DNA: TGCGCCAGCAGCTTGGCGGAGGCGTCCACCTACGAGCAGTACTTC

V gene: TRBV5-4
J gene: TRBJ2-7
clone size: -
D gene: TRBD1
CDR3 protein: CASSFTGEYEQYF
CDR3 DNA: TGTGCCAGCAGCTTTACAGGGGAGTACGAGCAGTACTTC

V gene: TRBV2
J gene: TRBJ2-3
clone size: once
D gene: TRBD2
CDR3 protein: CASRVTSGGRGTQYF
CDR3 DNA: TGTGCCAGCAGAGTGACTAGCGGGGGAAGAGGAACGCAGTATTTT

V gene: TRBV30
J gene: TRBJ1-6
clone size: -
D gene: TRBD1
CDR3 protein: CAWSAGQHNSPLHF
CDR3 DNA: TGTGCCTGGAGTGCGGGACAGCATAATTCACCCCTCCACTTT

V gene: TRBV18
J gene: TRBJ2-1
clone size: -
D gene: TRBD2
CDR3 protein: CASSPETSGTDEQFF
CDR3 DNA: TGTGCCAGCTCACCCGAGACTAGCGGGACGGATGAGCAGTTCTTC

V gene: TRBV7-6
J gene: TRBJ1-2
clone size: -
D gene: -
CDR3 protein: CASSREVNYGYTF
CDR3 DNA: TGTGCCAGCAGCCGGGAGGTAAACTATGGCTACACCTTC

V gene: TRBV27
J gene: TRBJ1-5
clone size: once
D gene: -
CDR3 protein: CASSPRPDRNSNQPQHF
CDR3 DNA: TGTGCCAGCAGTCCCCGTCCCGACAGGAATAGCAATCAGCCCCAGCATTTT

V gene: TRBV5-6
J gene: TRBJ1-2
clone size: few
D gene: -
CDR3 protein: CASSPSQRYYGYTF
CDR3 DNA: TGTGCCAGCAGCCCCAGCCAGCGATACTATGGCTACACCTTC